Listed here are 14 T cell receptor beta chains from one sample, sequenced in a study of control samples from healthy donors and cancer patients. This table comes from immunoSEQ multiplex PCR, and its TCRdb copy is limited to in-frame clones, with some not included. The table lists under 150,000 clones, under 90% of them singletons, with around 4.7% in the top ten. The source material was blood. Every receptor here comes from a man aged 25-45 years in good health.

This clone was seen only once. This chain connects TRBV14 to TRBJ1-4; D remains unclear. Germline-derived CDR1 and CDR2 are SGHDN and FVKESK. V was trimmed by 5 bases and J by 7 bases, leaving 14 bases between them. The CDR3 has 14 amino acids. DNA for the CDR3: TGTGCCAGCAGCGAGAGGCTGGGCTCTGAAAAACTGTTTTTT. As protein: CASSERLGSEKLFF. The full variable domain, in which reference TRBV14 and TRBJ1-4 provide the parts outside the CDR3, is EAGVTQFPSHSVIEKGQTVTLRCDPISGHDNLYWYRRVMGKEIKFLLHFVKESKQDESGMPNNRFLAERTGGTYSTLKVQPAELEDSGVYFCASSERLGSEKLFFGSGTQLSVL.

This sequence joins TRBV4-1 and TRBJ2-7; D is possibly TRBD1 (5 bases). The V end was cut by 3 bases, the J end by 2 bases, with 14 bases between. Germline V gene lookup returns CDR1 MGHRA and CDR2 YSYEKL. The CDR3 sequence is 15 residues long. The CDR3 region is CASSQESIQAYEQYF. CDR3 in DNA: TGCGCCAGCAGCCAGGAATCTATACAGGCCTACGAGCAGTACTTC.

CDR3 sequence reads: CATSRAGSAQETQYF. CDR3 sequence (DNA): TGTGCCACCAGTCGGGCCGGGTCCGCTCAAGAGACCCAGTACTTC. The chain recombines TRBV24-1 with TRBJ2-5; D unclear. CDR3 length equals 15 residues. The ends were cut back, 6 bases at V and 2 bases at J, with 15 bases in the middle. CDR1 and CDR2 from the germline V gene are KGHDR and SFDVKD.

This rearrangement joins TRBV11-2 to TRBJ2-1, with 7 bases fitting TRBD2. Unmatched junction bases numbered 5, after V lost 5 bases and J lost 1 base. Per germline, CDR1 SGHAT and CDR2 FQNNGV. CDR3 length: 15 amino acids. This CDR3 is CASSPAGVSYNEQFF. CDR3 in DNA: TGTGCCAGCAGCCCCGCGGGAGTTTCCTACAATGAGCAGTTCTTC.

V is TRBV11-2 and J is TRBJ2-5, with 8 positions matching TRBD2. This CDR3 comprises 18 residues. The V segment lost 5 bases and the J segment 1 base; nucleotides outside the gene matches: 15. Germline CDR1 is SGHAT and CDR2 is FQNNGV. CDR3 residues: CASSPRPQVAGSQETQYF. The CDR3 bases are TGTGCCAGCAGCCCAAGGCCCCAGGTAGCGGGGTCCCAAGAGACCCAGTACTTC.

The chain couples TRBV6-5 to TRBJ1-2; 7 nucleotides match TRBD1. Germline V gene lookup returns CDR1 MNHEY and CDR2 SVGAGI. V was clipped by 6 bases and J by 1 base; unmatched bases: 2. The CDR3 runs to 13 residues. CDR3 in DNA: TGTGCCAGCAGACGACAGGGTAACTATGGCTACACCTTC. Its protein is CASRRQGNYGYTF.

V is TRBV7-2 and J is TRBJ2-1, with 11 bases matching TRBD2. The ends lost 7 bases at V and 2 bases at J; junction bases unmatched: 4. CDR1 and CDR2 (germline): SGHTA, FQGNSA. This CDR3 is built from 15 residues. DNA of the CDR3: TGTGCCAGCACCCCGACTAGCGGGGCCTACAATGAGCAGTTCTTC. Translated, it gives CASTPTSGAYNEQFF. Looking up the rest from reference TRBV7-2 and TRBJ2-1 gives the full variable domain: GAGVSQSPSNKVTEKGKDVELRCDPISGHTALYWYRQSLGQGLEFLIYFQGNSAPDKSGLPSDRFSAERTGGSVSTLTIQRTQQEDSAVYLCASTPTSGAYNEQFFGPGTRLTVL.

The chain employs TRBV19 and TRBJ1-2; the D is unclear. This CDR3 is built from 12 residues. With 5 bases removed from V and 7 bases from J, the gap between germline ends came to 11 bases. CDR1 and CDR2 from the germline V gene are LNHDA and SQIVND (reference sequence). In nucleotides, the CDR3 is TGTGCCAGTAGTCCTCGAGGGTCTGGCTACACCTTC. As protein: CASSPRGSGYTF.

The chain uses TRBV5-1 and TRBJ2-5, with 13 bases identical to TRBD2. The trim removed 2 bases at V and 5 bases at J, leaving 6 bases unmatched. Germline V gives CDR1 SGHRS, CDR2 YFSETQ. The CDR3 contains 16 residues. The CDR3 loop is CASSLLAGGPAETQYF. CDR3 in DNA: TGCGCCAGCAGCTTACTAGCGGGAGGGCCTGCGGAGACCCAGTACTTC.

The chain couples TRBV2 to TRBJ2-2; D ambiguous. Trimming took 7 bases from V and 1 from J, leaving 4 bases between them. In germline, CDR1 is SNHLY, CDR2 FYNNEI. This CDR3 spans 12 amino acids. The CDR3 coding sequence is TGTGCCAGCAACTTGAACACCGGGGAGCTGTTTTTT. Translating gives CASNLNTGELFF.

This chain joins TRBV6-6 and TRBJ2-7; TRBD1 matches at 7 bases. Germline V CDR1 and CDR2: MNHNY, SVGAGI (reference sequence). The CDR3 sequence is 12 residues long. After removal of 5 bases from V and 5 bases from J, the junction contained 3 bases not matched to a gene. The CDR3 sequence: CASSTTGDEQYF. In DNA form, the CDR3 reads TGTGCCAGCAGTACCACAGGGGACGAGCAGTACTTC.

This clone occurred once. V gene TRBV5-1 combines with J gene TRBJ2-3; 11 bases map to TRBD2. J was trimmed by 0 bases and V by 2 bases; bases with no gene match: 2. The CDR3 loop spans 16 amino acids. CDR1 is SGHRS, CDR2 YFSETQ, per germline. Written as DNA, the CDR3 is TGCGCCAGCAGCTTTAGACTAGCGGGGAGCACAGATACGCAGTATTTT. Its translation: CASSFRLAGSTDTQYF.

The gene calls are TRBV5-4 and TRBJ2-7, with D perhaps matching TRBD2 (6 bases). The germline V and J ends were trimmed by 4 bases and 0 bases, with 14 bases remaining between them. Per the germline V gene, CDR1 is SGHNT and CDR2 is YYREEE (reference sequence). CDR3 length: 15 amino acids. CDR3 coding DNA: TGTGCCAGCAGCCCCTCGGGACTGCGCTCCTACGAGCAGTACTTC. Protein: CASSPSGLRSYEQYF.

The chain combines TRBV4-2 with TRBJ2-2, with D maybe TRBD2 (6 bases). Germline CDR1 and CDR2: LGHNA and YNFKEQ. The germline V and J ends were trimmed by 3 bases and 3 bases, with 11 bases remaining between them. The CDR3 is made up of 15 amino acids. The CDR3 DNA sequence: TGTGCCAGCAGCCAGCGGCGGGGACACACCGGGGAGCTGTTTTTT. This translates into CASSQRRGHTGELFF.